These T cell receptor beta chains were read from a single sample in a study of T-cell reconstitution after alpha-beta-depleted transplantation in children. TCRdb re-called the PCR reads with MiXCR, one entry per CDR3 protein. Altogether about 440,000 distinct CDR3 sequences are present, around two fifths being singletons, with the ten largest covering roughly 27%. The specimen comprised PBMCs, sampled before TCRalphabeta/CD19-depleted stem cell transplant. Every receptor here comes from a girl aged 2 to 10 with aplastic anemia, due to receive a stem cell transplant. CDR3s include the opening cysteine and the closing phenylalanine or tryptophan. The D gene is left open where the match is weak. Size values are once, few and many counts, or a class for expanded clones, and some rows have none.

d_gene | j_gene | abundance | v_gene | CDR3aa | CDR3nt
NA | TRBJ2-1 | NA | TRBV11-1 | CASSLDSGYYNEQFF | TGTGCCAGCAGCTTAGATAGCGGCTACTACAATGAGCAGTTCTTC
TRBD1 | TRBJ1-1 | few | TRBV3-1 | CASSTGVTTEAFF | TGTGCCAGCTCGACAGGGGTAACCACTGAAGCTTTCTTT
NA | TRBJ2-1 | NA | TRBV7-2 | CASSPSSPLVTYNEQFF | TGTGCCAGCAGCCCCTCGTCCCCCCTAGTGACCTACAATGAGCAGTTCTTC
TRBD2 | TRBJ2-2 | many | TRBV20-1 | CSAQLGLAGAGGELFF | TGCAGTGCGCAATTGGGACTAGCGGGAGCTGGGGGGGAGCTGTTTTTT
NA | TRBJ1-1 | many | TRBV13 | CASSPRGGNTEAFF | TGTGCCAGCAGCCCCCGAGGGGGGAACACTGAAGCTTTCTTT
NA | TRBJ2-3 | NA | TRBV20-1 | CSARAGPSTDTQYF | TGCAGTGCTAGAGCGGGGCCTAGCACAGATACGCAGTATTTT
NA | TRBJ2-1 | few | TRBV20-1 | CSATIGSYNEQFF | TGCAGTGCTACCATCGGGAGTTACAATGAGCAGTTCTTC
NA | TRBJ2-1 | NA | TRBV20-1 | CSASFLANIIEQFF | TGCAGTGCTAGCTTTCTAGCTAACATAATTGAGCAGTTCTTC
NA | TRBJ1-1 | few | TRBV20-1 | CSARAGDTGFEAFF | TGCAGTGCTAGGGCAGGGGACACGGGGTTTGAAGCTTTCTTT
NA | TRBJ1-5 | many | TRBV20-1 | CSARDRQGPNQPQHF | TGCAGTGCTAGAGATCGGCAGGGACCGAATCAGCCCCAGCATTTT
TRBD2 | TRBJ2-7 | few | TRBV5-5 | CASSSRLADYEQYF | TGTGCCAGCAGCTCCCGGCTAGCGGACTACGAGCAGTACTTC
NA | TRBJ2-2 | many | TRBV11-2 | CASSFGQGIYTGELFF | TGTGCCAGCAGCTTTGGGCAGGGGATTTACACCGGGGAGCTGTTTTTT
TRBD2 | TRBJ2-7 | NA | TRBV20-1 | CSARDIRSGSLHEQYF | TGCAGTGCTAGAGATATTCGTAGCGGGAGCCTCCACGAGCAGTACTTC
TRBD1 | TRBJ2-1 | NA | TRBV4-1 | CASSQQGVYNEQFF | TGCGCCAGCAGCCAGCAGGGGGTCTACAATGAGCAGTTCTTC
NA | TRBJ2-3 | many | TRBV29-1 | CSVQPVLIYPHTDTQYF | TGCAGCGTGCAACCGGTCCTAATTTATCCCCACACAGATACGCAGTATTTT
TRBD1 | TRBJ1-4 | many | TRBV6-1 | CASRSDRADEKLFF | TGTGCCAGCAGATCGGACAGGGCAGACGAAAAACTGTTTTTT
NA | TRBJ2-3 | few | TRBV12-3/TRBV12-4 | CASRKLEGADTQYF | TGTGCCAGCAGGAAGCTAGAGGGCGCAGATACGCAGTATTTT
TRBD1 | TRBJ1-1 | many | TRBV5-1 | CASSKTGSTEAFF | TGCGCCAGCAGTAAGACAGGGAGCACTGAAGCTTTCTTT
NA | TRBJ1-2 | many | TRBV18 | CASSPDEGSLASYGYTF | TGTGCCAGCTCACCTGACGAAGGGAGTTTGGCAAGCTATGGCTACACCTTC
NA | TRBJ2-7 | many | TRBV9 | CASSVEFGAHEQYF | TGTGCCAGCAGCGTAGAATTTGGTGCCCACGAGCAGTACTTC
TRBD1 | TRBJ2-3 | NA | TRBV24-1 | CATSDFRTGVNTQYF | TGTGCCACCAGTGATTTCCGGACAGGGGTGAATACGCAGTATTTT
TRBD1 | TRBJ2-1 | NA | TRBV7-2 | CASSPQGATYNEQFF | TGTGCCAGCAGCCCACAGGGGGCTACGTACAATGAGCAGTTCTTC
NA | TRBJ1-2 | NA | TRBV15 | CATSRDRARVEGYTF | TGTGCCACCAGCAGAGATCGGGCCAGGGTGGAAGGCTACACCTTC
TRBD2 | TRBJ2-2 | few | TRBV20-1 | CSATLAGGSTGELFF | TGCAGTGCTACACTAGCGGGAGGGAGCACCGGGGAGCTGTTTTTT
TRBD1 | TRBJ1-2 | few | TRBV4-1 | CASSFEPGQGTTGGYTF | TGCGCCAGCAGCTTCGAACCGGGACAGGGGACCACGGGTGGCTACACCTTC
NA | TRBJ2-5 | many | TRBV20-1 | CSARGGQETQYF | TGCAGTGCTAGAGGCGGCCAAGAGACCCAGTACTTC
TRBD1 | TRBJ2-1 | NA | TRBV9 | CASSFLLNPGQGRNNEQFF | TGTGCCAGCAGCTTCCTACTGAACCCGGGACAGGGGAGAAACAATGAGCAGTTCTTC
NA | TRBJ2-7 | many | TRBV6-2/TRBV6-3 | CASILGVLYEQYF | TGTGCCAGCATCTTAGGAGTCCTATACGAGCAGTACTTC
TRBD1 | TRBJ1-4 | many | TRBV11-2 | CASSHPGQGNEKLFF | TGTGCCAGCAGTCATCCGGGACAGGGTAATGAAAAACTGTTTTTT
NA | TRBJ1-5 | NA | TRBV21-1 | CASSKRQGNNQPQHF | TGTGCCAGCAGCAAAAGACAGGGGAACAATCAGCCCCAGCATTTT
TRBD1 | TRBJ2-7 | many | TRBV28 | CASPPGQGAVREQYF | TGTGCCAGCCCACCGGGACAGGGGGCCGTCCGGGAGCAGTACTTC
NA | TRBJ2-2 | NA | TRBV14 | CASSPYLGNAGELFF | TGTGCCAGCAGCCCGTATCTAGGGAATGCCGGGGAGCTGTTTTTT
TRBD1 | TRBJ2-7 | once | TRBV29-1 | CSVPGQGEYEQYF | TGCAGCGTGCCGGGACAGGGGGAATACGAGCAGTACTTC
TRBD2 | TRBJ2-1 | few | TRBV6-5 | CASSYRALAGGSYNEQFF | TGTGCCAGCAGTTACCGGGCTCTAGCGGGGGGTTCCTACAATGAGCAGTTCTTC
NA | TRBJ2-4 | many | TRBV20-1 | CSAPRPPLAKNIQYF | TGCAGTGCCCCTCGCCCCCCACTAGCCAAAAACATTCAGTACTTC
TRBD1 | TRBJ2-7 | many | TRBV5-6 | CASSLGAGQGADEQYF | TGTGCCAGCAGCCTGGGGGCCGGACAGGGGGCCGACGAGCAGTACTTC
NA | TRBJ2-2 | many | TRBV21-1 | CASSKVCARASPGAGELFF | TGTGCCAGCAGCAAAGTATGTGCCCGGGCCTCCCCCGGGGCCGGGGAGCTGTTTTTT
NA | TRBJ2-7 | NA | TRBV20-1 | CSARPLSVSYEQYF | TGCAGTGCTAGGCCTTTATCGGTAAGCTACGAGCAGTACTTC
NA | TRBJ2-5 | few | TRBV5-5 | CASSLEQYQETQYF | TGTGCCAGCAGCTTGGAGCAGTACCAAGAGACCCAGTACTTC
NA | TRBJ2-7 | NA | TRBV20-1 | CSARDSSRTYEQYF | TGCAGTGCTAGAGATTCGAGTAGAACCTACGAGCAGTACTTC
NA | TRBJ1-2 | NA | TRBV7-2 | CASSPYLQNGYTF | TGTGCCAGCAGCCCATACCTACAGAATGGCTACACCTTC
TRBD2 | TRBJ2-1 | few | TRBV28 | CASTNLGGSGRNEQFF | TGTGCCAGCACCAATCTCGGAGGTAGCGGGAGGAATGAGCAGTTCTTC
NA | TRBJ2-1 | many | TRBV3-1 | CASSLLPSSYNEQFF | TGTGCCAGCAGTCTCCTACCTAGCTCCTACAATGAGCAGTTCTTC
TRBD1 | TRBJ1-1 | NA | TRBV5-1 | CASSAAQGRTEAFF | TGCGCCAGCAGCGCGGCACAGGGGAGGACTGAAGCTTTCTTT
NA | TRBJ2-1 | NA | TRBV7-8 | CASSAQTGSSYNEQFF | TGTGCCAGCAGCGCGCAGACAGGAAGCTCCTACAATGAGCAGTTCTTC
NA | TRBJ2-7 | NA | TRBV27 | CASSSTISYEQYF | TGTGCCAGCAGTTCTACAATTTCCTACGAGCAGTACTTC
NA | TRBJ1-5 | NA | TRBV4-1 | CASSQDAGRCFQPQHF | TGCGCCAGCAGCCAAGATGCGGGAAGGTGTTTTCAGCCCCAGCATTTT
NA | TRBJ2-2 | medium-sized | TRBV12-3/TRBV12-4 | CASTLTDTGELFF | TGTGCCAGCACCTTGACTGACACCGGGGAGCTGTTTTTT
NA | TRBJ2-1 | NA | TRBV12-3/TRBV12-4 | CASSQGLTGPVGISF | TGTGCCAGCAGTCAAGGCCTCACAGGGCCGGTTGGTATCTCCTTC
NA | TRBJ1-1 | many | TRBV3-1 | CASSQELMNTEAFF | TGTGCCAGCAGCCAAGAACTTATGAACACTGAAGCTTTCTTT
TRBD2 | TRBJ2-1 | NA | TRBV7-8 | CASGSLRLAGRFRGHEQFF | TGTGCCAGCGGATCCCTTCGACTAGCGGGTCGATTTCGTGGTCACGAGCAGTTCTTC
TRBD1 | TRBJ2-5 | NA | TRBV4-2 | CASSQDRGTGTETQYF | TGTGCCAGCAGCCAAGATCGGGGGACAGGGACAGAGACCCAGTACTTC
NA | TRBJ2-7 | few | TRBV29-1 | CSVGAGNNEQYF | TGCAGCGTTGGGGCGGGAAATAACGAGCAGTACTTC
TRBD2 | TRBJ2-7 | NA | TRBV28 | CASSSPTSGNYEQYF | TGTGCCAGCAGTTCACCGACTAGCGGGAACTACGAGCAGTACTTC
NA | TRBJ2-7 | few | TRBV15 | CATSRAAASSYEQYF | TGTGCCACCAGCAGAGCCGCGGCTAGCTCCTACGAGCAGTACTTC
TRBD1 | TRBJ2-1 | few | TRBV7-2 | CASSLGQGGYNEQFF | TGTGCCAGCAGCTTGGGACAGGGGGGGTACAATGAGCAGTTCTTC
NA | TRBJ2-1 | many | TRBV6-1 | CASSESVPQNEQFF | TGTGCCAGCAGTGAGTCGGTACCGCAGAATGAGCAGTTCTTC